This TCR beta chain was captured by sequencing in a study of Graves' ophthalmopathy and Graves' hyperthyroidism. Study-wide background: Peripheral blood was gathered at first diagnosis, ahead of any treatment whatsoever.

In its sample, this clonotype was seen many times. Amplifying from RNA transcripts, the study obtained TCR beta CDR3 regions. RT-PCR with HTBI primers came first, then second-round multiplex PCR. TCRdb re-derived calls from the multiplex PCR reads in MiXCR, one entry per CDR3 protein. The sample lists some 380,000 distinct CDR3 sequences, 15% occurring once. Germline V gene lookup returns CDR1 MNHEY and CDR2 SMNVEV (reference sequence). V dropped 6 bases and J dropped 6; count of bases not matched to a gene: 6. The CDR3 totals 13 residues. The material sequenced was peripheral blood. The rearrangement uses TRBV27 and TRBJ1-1; 8 nucleotides align to TRBD1. This TCR came from a woman under 30 with stable Graves' hyperthyroidism. The CDR3 here is CASRIPGQAEAFF. CDR3 coding DNA: TGTGCCAGCAGGATCCCGGGACAGGCTGAAGCTTTCTTT.